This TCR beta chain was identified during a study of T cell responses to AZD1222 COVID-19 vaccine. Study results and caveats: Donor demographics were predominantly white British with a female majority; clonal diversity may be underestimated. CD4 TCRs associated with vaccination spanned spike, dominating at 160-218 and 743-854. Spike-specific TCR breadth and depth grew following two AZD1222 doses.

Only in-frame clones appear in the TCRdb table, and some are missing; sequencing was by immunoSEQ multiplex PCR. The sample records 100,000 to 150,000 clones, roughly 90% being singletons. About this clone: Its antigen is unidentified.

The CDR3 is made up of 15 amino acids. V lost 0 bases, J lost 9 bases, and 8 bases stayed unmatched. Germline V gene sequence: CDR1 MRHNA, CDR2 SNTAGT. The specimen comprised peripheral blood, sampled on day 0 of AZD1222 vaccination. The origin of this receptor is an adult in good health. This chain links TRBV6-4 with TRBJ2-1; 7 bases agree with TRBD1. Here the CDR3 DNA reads TGTGCCAGCAGTGACTCGGAGGAAGGGGGCGGTGAGCAGTTCTTC. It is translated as CASSDSEEGGGEQFF.